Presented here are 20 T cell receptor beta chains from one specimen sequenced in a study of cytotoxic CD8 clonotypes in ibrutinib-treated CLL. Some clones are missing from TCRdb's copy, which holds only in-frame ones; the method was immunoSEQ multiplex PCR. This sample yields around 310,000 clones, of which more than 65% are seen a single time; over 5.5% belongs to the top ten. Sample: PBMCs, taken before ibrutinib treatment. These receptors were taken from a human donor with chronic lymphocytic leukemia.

Written as DNA, the CDR3 is TGTGCCAGCAGCGCGAGACAGGGGAGTCATATCGACTATGGCTACACCTTC. It is translated as CASSARQGSHIDYGYTF. This rearrangement joins TRBV9 to TRBJ1-2; the match to TRBD1 covers 8 bases. With V trimmed by 3 bases and J by 3 bases, 13 bases remained unmatched. Looked up from germline, CDR1 is SGDLS and CDR2 is YYNGEE. The CDR3 has 17 residues.

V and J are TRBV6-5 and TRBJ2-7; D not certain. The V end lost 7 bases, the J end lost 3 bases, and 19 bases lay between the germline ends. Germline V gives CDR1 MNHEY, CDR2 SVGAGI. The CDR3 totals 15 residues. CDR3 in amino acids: CASNPMWGAGYEQYF. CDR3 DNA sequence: TGTGCCAGCAATCCTATGTGGGGTGCCGGCTACGAGCAGTACTTC.

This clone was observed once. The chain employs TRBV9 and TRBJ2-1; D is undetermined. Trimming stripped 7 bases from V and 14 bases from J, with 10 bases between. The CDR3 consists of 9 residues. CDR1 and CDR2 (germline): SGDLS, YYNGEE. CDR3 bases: TGTGCCAGCGGACGATACGAGTTCTTC. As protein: CASGRYEFF.

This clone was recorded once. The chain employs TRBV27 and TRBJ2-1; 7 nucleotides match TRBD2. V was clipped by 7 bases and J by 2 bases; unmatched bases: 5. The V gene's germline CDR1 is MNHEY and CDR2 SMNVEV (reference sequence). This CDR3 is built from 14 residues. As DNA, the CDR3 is TGTGCCAGCACGAGCGGGGCCCCCTACAATGAGCAGTTCTTC. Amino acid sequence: CASTSGAPYNEQFF.

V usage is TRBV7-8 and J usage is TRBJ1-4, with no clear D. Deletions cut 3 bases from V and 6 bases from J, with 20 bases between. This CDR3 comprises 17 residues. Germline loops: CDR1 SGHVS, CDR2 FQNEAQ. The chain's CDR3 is CASSFAPPDTTHEKLFF. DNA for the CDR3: TGTGCCAGCAGCTTCGCCCCTCCCGACACAACCCATGAAAAACTGTTTTTT.

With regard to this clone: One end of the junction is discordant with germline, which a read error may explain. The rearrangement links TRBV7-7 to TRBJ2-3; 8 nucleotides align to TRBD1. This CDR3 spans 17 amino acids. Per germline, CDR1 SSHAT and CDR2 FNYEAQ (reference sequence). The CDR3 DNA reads TGTGCTAGCAGCTTAAGGCTTCCGGGACAGGGCACAGATACGCAGTATTTT. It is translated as CASSLRLPGQGTDTQYF.

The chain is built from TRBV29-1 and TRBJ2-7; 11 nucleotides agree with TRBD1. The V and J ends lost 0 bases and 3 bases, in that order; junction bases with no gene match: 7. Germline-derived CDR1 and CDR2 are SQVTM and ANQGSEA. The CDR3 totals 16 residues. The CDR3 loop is CSVEDRGTGGGYEQYF. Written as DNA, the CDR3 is TGCAGCGTTGAAGATCGAGGGACAGGGGGAGGCTACGAGCAGTACTTC.

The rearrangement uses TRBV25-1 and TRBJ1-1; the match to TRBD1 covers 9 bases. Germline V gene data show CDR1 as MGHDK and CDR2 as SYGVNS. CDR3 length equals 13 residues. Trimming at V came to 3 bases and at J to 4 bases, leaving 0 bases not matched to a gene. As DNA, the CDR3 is TGTGCCAGCAGTGAGACAGGGGGCACTGAAGCTTTCTTT. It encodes CASSETGGTEAFF.

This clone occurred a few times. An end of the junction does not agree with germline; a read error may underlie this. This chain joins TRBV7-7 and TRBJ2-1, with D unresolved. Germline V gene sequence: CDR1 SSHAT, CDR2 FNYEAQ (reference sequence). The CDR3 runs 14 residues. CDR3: CASSPRSSYNEQFF. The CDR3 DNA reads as TGTGCTAGCAGCCCCCGGAGCTCCTACAATGAGCAGTTCTTC.

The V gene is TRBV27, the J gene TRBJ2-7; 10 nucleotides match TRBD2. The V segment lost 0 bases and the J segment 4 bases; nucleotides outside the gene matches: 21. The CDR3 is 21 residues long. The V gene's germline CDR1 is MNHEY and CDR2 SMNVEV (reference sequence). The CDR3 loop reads CASSLSFGEWRLAGVSYEQYF. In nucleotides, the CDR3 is TGTGCCAGCAGTTTATCATTCGGGGAGTGGCGGCTAGCGGGAGTATCGTACGAGCAGTACTTC.

CDR3: CSVESPGTSGSSYEQYF. CDR3 DNA sequence: TGCAGCGTTGAATCCCCTGGGACTAGCGGGAGTTCCTACGAGCAGTACTTC. The rearrangement joins TRBV29-1 to TRBJ2-7, with 14 bases aligning to TRBD2. After removal of 2 bases from V and 1 base from J, the junction contained 7 bases not matched to a gene. The CDR3 length is 17 residues. The germline gives CDR1 SQVTM, CDR2 ANQGSEA.

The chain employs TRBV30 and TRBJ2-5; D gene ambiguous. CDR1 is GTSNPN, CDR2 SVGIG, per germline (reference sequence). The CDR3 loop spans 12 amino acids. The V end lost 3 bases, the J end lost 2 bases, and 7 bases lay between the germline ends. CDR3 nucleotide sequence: TGTGCCTGGAGCGACGTACAAGAGACCCAGTACTTC. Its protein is CAWSDVQETQYF.

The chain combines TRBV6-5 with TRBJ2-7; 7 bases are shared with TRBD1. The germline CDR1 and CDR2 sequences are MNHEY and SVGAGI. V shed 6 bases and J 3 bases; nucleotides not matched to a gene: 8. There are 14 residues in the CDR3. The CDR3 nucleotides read TGTGCCAGCAGATTCGGACAGGCGGACTACGAGCAGTACTTC. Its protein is CASRFGQADYEQYF.

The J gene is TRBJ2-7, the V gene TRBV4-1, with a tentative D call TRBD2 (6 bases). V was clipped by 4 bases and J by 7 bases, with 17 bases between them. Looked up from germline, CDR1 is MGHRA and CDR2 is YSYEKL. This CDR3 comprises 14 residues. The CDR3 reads CASSRRDSAWEQYF. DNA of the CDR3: TGCGCCAGCAGCCGCCGGGACTCCGCCTGGGAGCAGTACTTC.

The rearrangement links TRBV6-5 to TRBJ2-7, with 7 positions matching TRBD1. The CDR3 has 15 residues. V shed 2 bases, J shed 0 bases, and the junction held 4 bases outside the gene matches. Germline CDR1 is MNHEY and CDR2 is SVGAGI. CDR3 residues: CASSYSQGVSYEQYF. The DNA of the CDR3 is TGTGCCAGCAGTTACAGTCAGGGGGTCTCCTACGAGCAGTACTTC.

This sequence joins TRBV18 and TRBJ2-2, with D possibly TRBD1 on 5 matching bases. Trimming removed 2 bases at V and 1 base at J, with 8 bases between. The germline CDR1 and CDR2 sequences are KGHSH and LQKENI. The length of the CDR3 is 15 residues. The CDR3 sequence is CASSPSRENTGELFF. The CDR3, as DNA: TGTGCCAGCTCACCATCCAGGGAGAACACCGGGGAGCTGTTTTTT.

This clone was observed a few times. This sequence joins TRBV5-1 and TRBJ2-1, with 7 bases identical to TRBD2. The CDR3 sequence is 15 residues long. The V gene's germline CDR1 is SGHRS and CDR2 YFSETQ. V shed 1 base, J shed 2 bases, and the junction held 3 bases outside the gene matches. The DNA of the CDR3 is TGCGCCAGCAGCTTGCGGCGGGAGCCCTACAATGAGCAGTTCTTC. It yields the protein CASSLRREPYNEQFF.

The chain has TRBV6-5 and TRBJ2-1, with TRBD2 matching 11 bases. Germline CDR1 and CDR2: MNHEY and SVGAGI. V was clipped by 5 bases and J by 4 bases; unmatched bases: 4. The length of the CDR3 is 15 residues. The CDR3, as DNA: TGTGCCAGCAGTAAACTAGCGGGAGATTACAATGAGCAGTTCTTC. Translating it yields CASSKLAGDYNEQFF.

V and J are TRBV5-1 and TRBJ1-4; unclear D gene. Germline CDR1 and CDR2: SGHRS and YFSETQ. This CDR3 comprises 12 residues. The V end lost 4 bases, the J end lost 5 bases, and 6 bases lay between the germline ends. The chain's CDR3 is CASSLENEKLFF. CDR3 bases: TGCGCCAGCAGCCTGGAAAATGAAAAACTGTTTTTT.

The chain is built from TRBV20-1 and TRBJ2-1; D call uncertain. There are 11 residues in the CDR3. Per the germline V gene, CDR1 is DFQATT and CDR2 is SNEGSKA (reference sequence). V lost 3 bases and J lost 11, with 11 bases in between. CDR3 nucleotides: TGCAGTGCTAGTGAGGAGACTCAGCAGTTCTTC. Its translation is CSASEETQQFF.